This TCR beta chain was found in a study of a mutant IDH1 vaccine in newly diagnosed glioma (dated by TCRdb to 2020 to 2022). About the study as a whole: Patients received eight vaccinations in weeks 1, 3, 5, 7, 11, 15, 19 and 23, corresponding to visits V03 through V10. Vaccination was initiated 4-6 weeks after radiotherapy alone, or concurrently with temozolomide cycles in the chemotherapy-containing groups. Of the approximately 33 patients who were treated, about 62% were male and 37.5% were female, and the mean age was around 43 years. Prior to enrollment, standard therapy consisting of radiotherapy alone, temozolomide alone, or radiochemotherapy with temozolomide had been administered to patients, with the combination being received by most patients. Peripheral blood samples were drawn at six visits, namely V03 (baseline), V05, V07, V10, V12 and V13. For exploratory analyses, longitudinal TCRB deep sequencing was carried out in more than 20 treated patients wherever samples were available.

Preparation of the library involved the immunoSEQ multiplex PCR assay. Rearranged TCR beta chain sequences were amplified with the hsTCRB Kit following the manufacturer's protocol. An Illumina MiSeq was used to sequence the TCRB libraries. On the authors' methods: The kit vendor's proprietary platform handled demultiplexing, trimming and gene mapping. TCRdb limited this immuneACCESS table to in-frame rearrangements with V and J called. A share of clones is missing; checked studies link under half to unresolved V genes, and the rest is unexplained. V and J calls and clone size are as listed in that table; D and trimming were resolved from the DNA. This sample holds some 130,000 clones; about four fifths were observed only once. 5.5% of the sample lies in the top ten. From its cysteine to its phenylalanine, the CDR3 spans 14 amino acids. Kept here is only the CDR3 DNA, which spans 42 bases and is read in frame from base 1. V is trimmed back by 1 base and J by 5 bases, and the junction contains 4 bases that no gene match accounts for. CDR1 and CDR2 were assigned from the germline V gene as ENHRY and SYGVKD.

Regarding this clone: Its antigen remains unidentified. Base qualities are not provided; no much larger clone lies one nucleotide away.

What this sample's time point label stands for: week 11, during vaccination. Each vaccine dose was 300 ug of a 20-mer mutant IDH1 peptide in Montanide, given subcutaneously with topical imiquimod. Newly diagnosed WHO grade 3 or 4 IDH1-mutant astrocytomas showing loss of nuclear ATRX were present in the donors. The samples were drawn from NOA16, a multicentre, single-arm, open-label phase I trial in Germany that tested a mutant IDH1 peptide vaccine in humans for the first time. The DNeasy Blood and Tissue Kit was used to extract genomic DNA from EDTA blood for TCRB sequencing. Summary of the overall study and its limitations: No apparent relationship was observed between pseudoprogression and alterations in the top peripheral T cell clonotypes detected by TCRB sequencing. It was noted by the authors that analyses of patient blood samples could not be reproduced owing to sample limitations. Immune responses induced by the vaccine were seen in around 94% of patients across multiple MHC alleles. Availability determined which PBMC samples were chosen for TCRB deep sequencing.

The chain employs TRBV10-3 and TRBJ2-7; 8 nucleotides in the junction match TRBD2. The clonotype was recovered from a man aged 40-50 years with glioma. The sequenced sample was PBMCs, obtained from a glioma patient whose treatment included an IDH1 peptide vaccine. The nucleotide sequence reads TGTGCCATCAGTGAGTGGCGTAGCGGGAACGAGCAGTACTTC. Its translation reads: CAISEWRSGNEQYF.